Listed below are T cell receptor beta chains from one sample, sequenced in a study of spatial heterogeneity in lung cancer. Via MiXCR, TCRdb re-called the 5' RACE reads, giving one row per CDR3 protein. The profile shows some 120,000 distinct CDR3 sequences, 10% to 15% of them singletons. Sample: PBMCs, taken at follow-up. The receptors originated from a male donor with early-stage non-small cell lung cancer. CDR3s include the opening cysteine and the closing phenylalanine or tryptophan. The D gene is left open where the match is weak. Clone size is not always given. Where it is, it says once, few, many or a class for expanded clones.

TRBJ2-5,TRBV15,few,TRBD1,CATSRDWTGGLETQYF,TGTGCCACCAGCAGAGATTGGACAGGGGGCCTTGAGACCCAGTACTTC
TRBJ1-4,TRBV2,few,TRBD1,CASSLQGDNEKLFF,TGTGCCAGCAGCCTACAGGGGGATAATGAAAAACTGTTTTTT
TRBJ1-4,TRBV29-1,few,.,CSVRGREKLFF,TGCAGCGTTCGCGGGCGGGAAAAACTGTTTTTT
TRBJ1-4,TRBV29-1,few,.,CSVRTHAEKLFF,TGCAGCGTAAGAACTCACGCGGAAAAACTGTTTTTT
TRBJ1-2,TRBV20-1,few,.,CSASGTNYGYTF,TGCAGTGCTAGTGGGACCAACTATGGCTACACCTTC
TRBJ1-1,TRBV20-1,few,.,CSALPPRHVNTEAFF,TGCAGTGCACTTCCTCCCCGACACGTGAACACTGAAGCTTTCTTT
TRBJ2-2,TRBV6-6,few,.,CASSRTNTGELFF,TGTGCCAGCAGCCGGACGAACACCGGGGAGCTGTTTTTT
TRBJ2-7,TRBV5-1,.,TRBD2,CASSPLLAGGNEQYF,TGCGCCAGCAGCCCGCTTCTAGCGGGGGGAAACGAGCAGTACTTC
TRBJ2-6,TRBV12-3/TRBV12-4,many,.,CASKRAGANVLTF,TGTGCCAGCAAAAGGGCTGGGGCCAACGTCCTGACTTTC
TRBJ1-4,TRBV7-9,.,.,CASSSRNEKLFF,TGTGCCAGCAGCTCCCGGAATGAAAAACTGTTTTTT
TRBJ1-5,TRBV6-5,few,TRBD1,CATKGNRGNQPQHF,TGTGCCACAAAGGGGAACAGGGGAAATCAGCCCCAGCATTTT
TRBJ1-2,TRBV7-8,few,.,CASSLGLGDYGYTF,TGTGCCAGCAGCTTAGGTCTAGGGGACTATGGCTACACCTTC
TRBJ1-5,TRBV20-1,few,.,CSASLKSTGINQPQHF,TGCAGTGCTAGCTTAAAGTCGACAGGCATCAATCAGCCCCAGCATTTT
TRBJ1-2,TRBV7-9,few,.,CASSLALDFNYGYTF,TGTGCCAGCAGCTTAGCGTTGGATTTTAACTATGGCTACACCTTC
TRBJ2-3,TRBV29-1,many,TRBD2,CSVAPSGGAGDTQYF,TGCAGCGTCGCGCCTAGCGGGGGGGCCGGAGATACGCAGTATTTT
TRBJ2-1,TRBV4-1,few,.,CASSQVVLGGSYNEQFF,TGCGCCAGCAGCCAAGTGGTGCTAGGGGGCTCCTACAATGAGCAGTTCTTC
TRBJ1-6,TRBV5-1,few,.,CASSLVTEGNSPLHF,TGCGCCAGCAGCTTGGTTACGGAGGGTAATTCACCCCTCCACTTT
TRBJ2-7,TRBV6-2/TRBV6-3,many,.,CASSMAGAVKFFYEQYF,TGTGCCAGCAGTATGGCCGGGGCAGTCAAATTCTTCTACGAGCAGTACTTC
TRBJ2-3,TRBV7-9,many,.,CASSLANPSEDTQYF,TGTGCCAGCAGCTTAGCGAACCCTAGCGAAGATACGCAGTATTTT
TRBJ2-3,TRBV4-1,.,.,CASSQEVTRSTDTQYF,TGCGCCAGCAGCCAAGAGGTAACCCGGAGCACAGATACGCAGTATTTT
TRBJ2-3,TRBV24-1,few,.,CATSSSRYTDTQYF,TGTGCCACCAGTTCATCCCGATACACAGATACGCAGTATTTT
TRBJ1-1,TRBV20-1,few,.,CSANQGNTEAFF,TGCAGTGCCAACCAGGGGAACACTGAAGCTTTCTTT
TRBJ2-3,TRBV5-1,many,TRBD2,CASTFSGVSTDTQYF,TGCGCCAGCACCTTTAGCGGGGTTAGCACAGATACGCAGTATTTT
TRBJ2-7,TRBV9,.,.,CASSVEQGDYEQYF,TGTGCCAGCAGCGTAGAACAGGGTGACTACGAGCAGTACTTC